The subject of this entry is one T cell receptor (beta chain). The sample originates from a study of shared clonotypes between healthy human individuals. Unsorted PBMC DNA went through sequencing on ten immunoSEQ deep assay plates. The method was immunoSEQ multiplex PCR; TCRdb's version includes in-frame clones alone and lacks a portion of them. The table lists about 470,000 clones, around 75% of them singletons. Germline V CDR1 and CDR2: SGDLS, YYNGEE. The CDR3 spans 16 residues. Trimming removed 0 bases at V and 0 bases at J, with 13 bases between. This receptor was obtained from a woman aged 40 to 49 in good health. Some clones in this sample may be carry-over from other donors' samples. Sequencing input: PBMCs. The J gene is TRBJ2-7, the V gene TRBV9; no clear D. DNA for the CDR3: TGTGCCAGCAGCGTAGATGGTACCGCGAGCTCCTACGAGCAGTACTTC. Translation gives CASSVDGTASSYEQYF.